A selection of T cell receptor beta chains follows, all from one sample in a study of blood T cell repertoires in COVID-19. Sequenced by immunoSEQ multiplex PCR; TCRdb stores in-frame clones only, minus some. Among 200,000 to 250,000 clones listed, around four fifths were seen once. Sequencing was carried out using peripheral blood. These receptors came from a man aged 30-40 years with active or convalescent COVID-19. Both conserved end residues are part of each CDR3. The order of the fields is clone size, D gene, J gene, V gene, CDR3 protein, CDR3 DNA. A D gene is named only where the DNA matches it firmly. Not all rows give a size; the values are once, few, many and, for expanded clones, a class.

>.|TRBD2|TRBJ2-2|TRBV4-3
CASSQEGGLAGENTGELFF
TGCGCCAGCAGCCAAGAGGGAGGACTAGCGGGGGAGAACACCGGGGAGCTGTTTTTT
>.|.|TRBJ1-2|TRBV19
CASSDEGHGYTF
TGTGCCAGTAGTGACGAGGGTCATGGCTACACCTTC
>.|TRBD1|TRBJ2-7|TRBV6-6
CASSSEWDSSAYEQYF
TGTGCCAGCAGTTCGGAATGGGACAGCTCAGCCTACGAGCAGTACTTC
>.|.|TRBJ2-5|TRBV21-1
CASSKAGGVEQETQYF
TGTGCCAGCAGCAAGGCAGGGGGTGTAGAGCAAGAGACCCAGTACTTC
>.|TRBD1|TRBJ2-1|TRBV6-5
CASRMDRGAWNEQFF
TGTGCCAGCAGGATGGACAGGGGTGCTTGGAATGAGCAGTTCTTC
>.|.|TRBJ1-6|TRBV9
CASTREGLSPLHF
TGTGCCAGCACCCGGGAAGGGCTTTCACCCCTCCACTTT
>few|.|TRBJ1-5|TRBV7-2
CASSPGGSSNQPQHF
TGTGCCAGCAGCCCCGGGGGGAGTAGCAATCAGCCCCAGCATTTT
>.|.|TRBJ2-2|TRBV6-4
CASSPGRYTGELFF
TGTGCCAGCAGTCCGGGGAGATACACCGGGGAGCTGTTTTTT
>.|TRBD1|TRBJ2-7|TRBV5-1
CASSSGQGRRNEQYF
TGCGCCAGCAGCAGCGGACAGGGGAGAAGGAACGAGCAGTACTTC
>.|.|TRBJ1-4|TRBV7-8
CASSLSGGLGEKLFF
TGTGCCAGCAGCCTTAGCGGAGGACTGGGTGAAAAACTGTTTTTT
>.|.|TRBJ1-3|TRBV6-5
CASRGSGNTIYF
TGTGCCAGCCGGGGCTCTGGAAACACCATATATTTT
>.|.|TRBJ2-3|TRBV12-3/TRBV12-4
CASTTLTDTQYF
TGTGCCAGCACCACTCTCACAGATACGCAGTATTTT
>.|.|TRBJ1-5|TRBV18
CASSNPGGGQPQHF
TGTGCCAGCTCAAACCCCGGGGGTGGGCAGCCCCAGCATTTT
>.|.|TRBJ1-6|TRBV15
CATSRDRRSPLHF
TGTGCCACCAGCAGAGATCGGCGGTCACCCCTCCACTTT
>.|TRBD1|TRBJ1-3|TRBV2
CASSAGQANTIYF
TGTGCCAGCAGCGCGGGACAGGCAAACACCATATATTTT